The entry that follows covers one T cell receptor beta chain sequence. Its antigen remains unidentified. These data belong to a study of Ad26.COV2.S vaccination and SARS-CoV-2 variants. Study-level background: Ad26.COV2.S, an intramuscular injection, was given once or twice 56 days apart. General observations from the study: After vaccination, substantial breadth of spike-specific CD8+ and CD4+ responses was reported.

TCRdb keeps only in-frame clones here, not all; method: immunoSEQ multiplex PCR. The sample has about 450,000 clones; roughly 87% are singletons. The treatment here: around 19 received Ad26.COV2.S at low or high dose, single or two shots; roughly 5 received placebo; per-sample allocation not given. Day 63 after the first vaccine or placebo injection was the time point for sampling. Trimming removed 1 base at V and 3 bases at J, with 9 bases between. The V gene's germline CDR1 is GTSNPN and CDR2 SVGIG (reference sequence). The CDR3 totals 14 residues. The chain couples TRBV30 to TRBJ1-4; tentative D call: TRBD1 (6 bases). This receptor was obtained from a person between 18 and 65 years old who received the Ad26.COV2.S COVID-19 vaccine or a placebo. Source: peripheral blood, taken in a trial of Ad26.COV2.S vaccine versus placebo. The CDR3 region has the DNA TGTGCCTGGAGTGCCGGGGGCTCTAATGAAAAACTGTTTTTT. Protein: CAWSAGGSNEKLFF.